This T cell receptor beta chain was observed in a study of blood T cell repertoires in COVID-19. About the research overall: The United States, Italy and Spain provided the acute and convalescent COVID-19 samples. T cells, B-cell-depleted T cells, or PBMCs provided the cDNA or gDNA that served as material.

Donors of Cohort 3 who recovered were those that had two negative PCRs, clearance, or symptom resolution. Per the original data handling: Quantification of nucleated cells was approximated via reference gene primer amplification. Profiling relied on immunoSEQ multiplex PCR, and the TCRdb table lists in-frame clones only, not all of them. For V, J and clone size, that table is used; D and trimming come from the DNA. The profile shows a few hundred thousand clones, around four fifths of them singletons. With 5 bases clipped from V and 5 bases from J, the junction kept 5 bases outside the gene matches. CDR1 ENHRY and CDR2 SYGVKD come from the germline V gene. The CDR3 spans 13 residues.

This sequence was found in a woman in her fifties or sixties who had recovered from COVID-19. V usage is TRBV10-3 and J usage is TRBJ2-7; 8 bases fit TRBD1. The sequenced material came from PBMCs or T cells enriched from blood (not recorded which). The chain's CDR3 is CAISRTGLDEQYF. The DNA for the CDR3 is TGTGCCATCAGTAGGACAGGGTTGGACGAGCAGTACTTC.